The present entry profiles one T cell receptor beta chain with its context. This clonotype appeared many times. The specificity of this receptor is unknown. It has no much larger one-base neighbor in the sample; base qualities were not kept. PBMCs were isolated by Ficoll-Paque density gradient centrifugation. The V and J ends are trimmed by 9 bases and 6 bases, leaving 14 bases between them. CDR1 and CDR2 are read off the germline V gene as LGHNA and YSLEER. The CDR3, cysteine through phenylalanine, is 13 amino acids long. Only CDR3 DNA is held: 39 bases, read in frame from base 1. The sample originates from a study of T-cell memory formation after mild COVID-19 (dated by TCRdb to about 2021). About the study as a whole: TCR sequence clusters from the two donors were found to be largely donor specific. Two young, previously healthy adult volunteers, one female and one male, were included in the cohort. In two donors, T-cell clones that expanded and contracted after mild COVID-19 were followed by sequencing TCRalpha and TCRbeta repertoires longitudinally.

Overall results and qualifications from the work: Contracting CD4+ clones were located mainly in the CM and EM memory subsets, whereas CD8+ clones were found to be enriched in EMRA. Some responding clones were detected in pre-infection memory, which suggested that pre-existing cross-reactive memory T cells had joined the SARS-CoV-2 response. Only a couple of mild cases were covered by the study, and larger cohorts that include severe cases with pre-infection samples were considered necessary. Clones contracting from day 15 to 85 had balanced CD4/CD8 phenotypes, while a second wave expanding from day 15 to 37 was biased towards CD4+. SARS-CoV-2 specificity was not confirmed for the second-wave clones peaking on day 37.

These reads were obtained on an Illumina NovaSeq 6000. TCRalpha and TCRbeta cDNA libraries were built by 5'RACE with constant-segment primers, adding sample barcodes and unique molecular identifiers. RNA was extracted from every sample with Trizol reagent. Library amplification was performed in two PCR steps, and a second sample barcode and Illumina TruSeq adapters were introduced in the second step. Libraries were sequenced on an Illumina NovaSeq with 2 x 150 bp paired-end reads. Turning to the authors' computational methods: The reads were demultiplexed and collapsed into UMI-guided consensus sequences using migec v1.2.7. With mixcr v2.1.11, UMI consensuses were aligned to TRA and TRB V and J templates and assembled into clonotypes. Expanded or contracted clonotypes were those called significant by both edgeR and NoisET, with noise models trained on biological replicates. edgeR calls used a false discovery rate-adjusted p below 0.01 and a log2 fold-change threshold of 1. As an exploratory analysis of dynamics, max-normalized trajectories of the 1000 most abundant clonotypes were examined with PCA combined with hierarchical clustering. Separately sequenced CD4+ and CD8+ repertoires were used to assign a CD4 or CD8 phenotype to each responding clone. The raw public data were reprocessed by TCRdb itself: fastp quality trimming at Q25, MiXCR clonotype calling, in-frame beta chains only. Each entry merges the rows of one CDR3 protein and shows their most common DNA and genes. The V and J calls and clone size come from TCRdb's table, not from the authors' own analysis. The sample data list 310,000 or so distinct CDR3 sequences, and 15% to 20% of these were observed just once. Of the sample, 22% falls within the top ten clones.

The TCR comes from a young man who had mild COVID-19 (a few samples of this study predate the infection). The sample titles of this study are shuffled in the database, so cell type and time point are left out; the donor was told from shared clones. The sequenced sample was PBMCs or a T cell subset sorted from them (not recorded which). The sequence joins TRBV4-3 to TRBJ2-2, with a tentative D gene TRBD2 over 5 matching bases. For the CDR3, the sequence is CARARGGSGELFF. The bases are TGCGCCAGGGCTCGGGGTGGGTCCGGGGAGCTGTTTTTT.